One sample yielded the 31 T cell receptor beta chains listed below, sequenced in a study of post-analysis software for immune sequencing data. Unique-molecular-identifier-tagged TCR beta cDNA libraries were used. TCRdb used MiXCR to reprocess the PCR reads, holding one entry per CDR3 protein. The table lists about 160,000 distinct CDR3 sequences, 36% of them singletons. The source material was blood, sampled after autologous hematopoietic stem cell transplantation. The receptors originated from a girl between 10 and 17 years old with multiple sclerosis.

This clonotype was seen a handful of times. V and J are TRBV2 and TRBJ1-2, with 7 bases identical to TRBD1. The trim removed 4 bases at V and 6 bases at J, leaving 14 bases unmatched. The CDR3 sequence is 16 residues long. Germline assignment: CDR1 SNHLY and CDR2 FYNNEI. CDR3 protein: CASSARTGEPYHGYTF. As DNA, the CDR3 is TGTGCCAGCAGTGCGCGCACAGGGGAACCTTACCATGGCTACACCTTC.

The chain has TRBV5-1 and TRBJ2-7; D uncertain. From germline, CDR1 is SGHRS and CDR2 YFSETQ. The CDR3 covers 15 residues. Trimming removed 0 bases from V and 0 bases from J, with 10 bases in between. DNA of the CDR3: TGCGCCAGCAGCTTGGACGTCAGAAGCTCCTACGAGCAGTACTTC. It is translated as CASSLDVRSSYEQYF.

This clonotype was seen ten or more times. The CDR3 bases are TGCGCCAGCAGCTTGGGCCTAGAGACCTACGAGCAGTACTTC. Translated: CASSLGLETYEQYF. The rearrangement uses TRBV5-1 and TRBJ2-7; D unresolved. This CDR3 contains 14 residues. Trimming left V 0 bases short and J 2 bases short, with 9 bases between. Germline V CDR1 and CDR2: SGHRS, YFSETQ.

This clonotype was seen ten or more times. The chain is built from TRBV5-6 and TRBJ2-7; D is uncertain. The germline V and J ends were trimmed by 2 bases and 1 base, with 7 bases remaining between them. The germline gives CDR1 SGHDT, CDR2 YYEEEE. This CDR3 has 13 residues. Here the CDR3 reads CASSLDRSYEQYF. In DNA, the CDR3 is TGTGCCAGCAGCTTAGATCGTTCCTACGAGCAGTACTTC.

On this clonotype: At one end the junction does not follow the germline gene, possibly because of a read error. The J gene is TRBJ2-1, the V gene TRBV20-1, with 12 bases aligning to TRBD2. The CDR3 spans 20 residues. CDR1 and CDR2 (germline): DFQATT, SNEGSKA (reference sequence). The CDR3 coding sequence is TGCGGTGCTAGAGATGATCGTAGACTAGCGGGAGCCCTCTCCTACAATGAGCAGTTCTTC. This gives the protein CGARDDRRLAGALSYNEQFF.

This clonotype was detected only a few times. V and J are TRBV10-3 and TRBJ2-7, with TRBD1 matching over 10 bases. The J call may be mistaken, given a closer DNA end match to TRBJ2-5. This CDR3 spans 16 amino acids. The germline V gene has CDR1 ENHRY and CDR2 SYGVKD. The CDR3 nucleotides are TGTGCCATCAGGACTACTCCGGGACAGGGGACAGAGACCCAGTACTTC. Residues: CAIRTTPGQGTETQYF.

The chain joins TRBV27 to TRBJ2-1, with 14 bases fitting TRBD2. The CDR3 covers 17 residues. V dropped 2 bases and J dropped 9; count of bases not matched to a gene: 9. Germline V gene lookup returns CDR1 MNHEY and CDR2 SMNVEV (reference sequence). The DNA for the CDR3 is TGTGCCAGCAGTTTACCCCTGACTAGCGGGAGGGCCAGTGAGCAGTTCTTC. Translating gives CASSLPLTSGRASEQFF.

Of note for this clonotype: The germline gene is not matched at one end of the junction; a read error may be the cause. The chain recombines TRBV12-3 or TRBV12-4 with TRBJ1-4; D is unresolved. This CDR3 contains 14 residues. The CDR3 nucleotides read TGTGCCAGCAGTTTCTGGGGTGGTGATGAAAAACCGTTTTTT. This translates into CASSFWGGDEKPFF.

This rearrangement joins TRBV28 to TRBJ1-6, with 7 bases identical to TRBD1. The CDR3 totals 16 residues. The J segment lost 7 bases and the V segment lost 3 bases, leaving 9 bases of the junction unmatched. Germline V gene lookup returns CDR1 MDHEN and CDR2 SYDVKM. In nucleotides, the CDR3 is TGTGCCAGCAGTTTTGGATCCACACAGGGGAATTCACCCCTCCACTTT. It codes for CASSFGSTQGNSPLHF.

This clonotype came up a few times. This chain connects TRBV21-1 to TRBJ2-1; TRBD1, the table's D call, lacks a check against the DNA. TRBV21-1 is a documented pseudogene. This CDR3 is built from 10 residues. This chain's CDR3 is CASARYEQFF. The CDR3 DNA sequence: TGTGCCAGCGCCCGGTATGAGCAGTTCTTC.

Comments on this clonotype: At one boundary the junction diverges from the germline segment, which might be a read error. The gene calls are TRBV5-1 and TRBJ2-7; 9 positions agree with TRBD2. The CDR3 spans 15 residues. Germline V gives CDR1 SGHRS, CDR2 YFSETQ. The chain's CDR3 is CASSLSGRMGYEQCF. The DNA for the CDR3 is TGCGCCAGCAGCCTTAGCGGGAGAATGGGCTACGAGCAGTGCTTC.

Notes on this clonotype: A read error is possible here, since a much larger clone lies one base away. As DNA, the CDR3 is TGTGCCAGCCCAGGGGGGAGGGACAACGCCTACAATGAGCAGTACTTC. Protein: CASPGGRDNAYNEQYF. The rearrangement joins TRBV2 to TRBJ2-1; tentatively, D is TRBD1 or TRBD2 (7 bases each). Near its end, the DNA agrees better with TRBJ2-7, so the J call may be wrong. This CDR3 is 16 amino acids long. From germline, CDR1 is SNHLY and CDR2 FYNNEI.

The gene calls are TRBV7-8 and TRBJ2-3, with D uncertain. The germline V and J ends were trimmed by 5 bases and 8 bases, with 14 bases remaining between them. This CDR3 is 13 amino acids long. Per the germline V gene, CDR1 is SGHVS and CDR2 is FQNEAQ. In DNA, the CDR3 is TGTGCCAGCAGCCAAGATCATGGAATTACGCAGTATTTT. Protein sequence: CASSQDHGITQYF.

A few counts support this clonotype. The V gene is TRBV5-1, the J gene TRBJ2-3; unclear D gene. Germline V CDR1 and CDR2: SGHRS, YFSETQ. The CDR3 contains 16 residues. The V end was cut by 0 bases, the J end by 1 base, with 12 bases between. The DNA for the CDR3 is TGCGCCAGCAGCTTGGTTGCGGCTGGACGCACAGATACGCAGTATTTT. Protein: CASSLVAAGRTDTQYF.

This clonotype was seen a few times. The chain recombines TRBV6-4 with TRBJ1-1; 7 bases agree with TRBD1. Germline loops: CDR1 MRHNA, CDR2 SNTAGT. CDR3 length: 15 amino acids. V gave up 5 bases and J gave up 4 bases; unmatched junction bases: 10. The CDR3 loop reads CASSPESTGSTEAFF. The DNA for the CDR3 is TGTGCCAGCAGTCCTGAATCGACAGGGAGCACTGAAGCTTTCTTT.

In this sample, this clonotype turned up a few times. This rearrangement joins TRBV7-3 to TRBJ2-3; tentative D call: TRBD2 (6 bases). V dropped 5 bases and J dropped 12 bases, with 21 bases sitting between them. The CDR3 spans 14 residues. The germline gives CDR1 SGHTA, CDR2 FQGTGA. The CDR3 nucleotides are TGTGCCAGCAGCCAAACAACGGGGGAAGCTACACAGTATTTT. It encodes CASSQTTGEATQYF.

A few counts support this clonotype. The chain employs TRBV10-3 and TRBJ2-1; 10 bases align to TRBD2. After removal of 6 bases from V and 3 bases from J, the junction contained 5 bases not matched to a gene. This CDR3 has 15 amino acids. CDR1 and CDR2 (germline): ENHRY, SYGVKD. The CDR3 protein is CAISAGLADYNEQFF. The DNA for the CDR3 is TGTGCCATCAGCGCAGGACTAGCGGACTACAATGAGCAGTTCTTC.

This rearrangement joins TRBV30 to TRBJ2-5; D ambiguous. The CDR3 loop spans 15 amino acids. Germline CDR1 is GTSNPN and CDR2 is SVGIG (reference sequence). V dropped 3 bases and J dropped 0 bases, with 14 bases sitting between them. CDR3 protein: CAWSGRATYQETQYF. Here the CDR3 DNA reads TGTGCCTGGAGCGGAAGGGCCACGTACCAAGAGACCCAGTACTTC.

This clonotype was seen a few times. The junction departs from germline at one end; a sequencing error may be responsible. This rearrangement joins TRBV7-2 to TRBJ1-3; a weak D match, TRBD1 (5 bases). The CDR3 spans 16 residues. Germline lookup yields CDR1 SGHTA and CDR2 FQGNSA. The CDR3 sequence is CASSLAVRGSGDTIYF. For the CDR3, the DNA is TGTGCCAGCAGCTTAGCAGTACGGGGCTCTGGAGACACCATATATTTT. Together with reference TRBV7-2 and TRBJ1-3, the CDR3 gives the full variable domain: GAGVSQSPSNKVTEKGKDVELRCDPISGHTALYWYRQSLGQGLEFLIYFQGNSAPDKSGLPSDRFSAERTGGSVSTLTIQRTQQEDSAVYLCASSLAVRGSGDTIYFGEGSWLTVV.

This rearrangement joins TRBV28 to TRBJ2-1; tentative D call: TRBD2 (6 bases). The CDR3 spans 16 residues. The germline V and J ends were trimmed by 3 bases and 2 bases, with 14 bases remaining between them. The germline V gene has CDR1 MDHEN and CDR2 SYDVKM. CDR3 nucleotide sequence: TGTGCCAGCAGTTTGGAGGGGTGGGGGACCTACAATGAGCAGTTCTTC. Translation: CASSLEGWGTYNEQFF. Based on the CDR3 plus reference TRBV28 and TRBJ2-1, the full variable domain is DVKVTQSSRYLVKRTGEKVFLECVQDMDHENMFWYRQDPGLGLRLIYFSYDVKMKEKGDIPEGYSVSREKKERFSLILESASTNQTSMYLCASSLEGWGTYNEQFFGPGTRLTVL.

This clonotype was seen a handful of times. The CDR3 sequence is CATSDMGTDTQYF. CDR3 DNA sequence: TGTGCCACCAGTGATATGGGCACAGATACGCAGTATTTT. The rearrangement joins TRBV24-1 to TRBJ2-3; D uncertain. This CDR3 has 13 residues. CDR1 KGHDR and CDR2 SFDVKD come from the germline V gene. Trimming shortened V by 3 bases and J by 1 base, and 4 bases separated the two germline ends.

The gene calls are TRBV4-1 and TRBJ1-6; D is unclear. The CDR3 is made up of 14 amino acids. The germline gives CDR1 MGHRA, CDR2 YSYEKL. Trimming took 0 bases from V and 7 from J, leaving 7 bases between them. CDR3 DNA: TGCGCCAGCAGCCAAGATCCCCCGAATTCACCCCTCCACTTT. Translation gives CASSQDPPNSPLHF.

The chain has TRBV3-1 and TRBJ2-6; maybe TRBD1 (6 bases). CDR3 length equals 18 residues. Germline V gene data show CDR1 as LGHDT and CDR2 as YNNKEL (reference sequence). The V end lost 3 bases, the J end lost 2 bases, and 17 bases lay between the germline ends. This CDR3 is CASSQHPGHSPGANVLTF. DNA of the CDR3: TGTGCCAGCAGCCAGCATCCGGGACACAGCCCTGGGGCCAACGTCCTGACTTTC.

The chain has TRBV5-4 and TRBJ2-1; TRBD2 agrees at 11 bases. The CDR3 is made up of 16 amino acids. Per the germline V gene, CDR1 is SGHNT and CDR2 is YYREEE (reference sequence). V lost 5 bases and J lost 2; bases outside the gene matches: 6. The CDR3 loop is CASSSQTSGAYNEQFF. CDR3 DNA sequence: TGTGCCAGCAGTTCCCAGACTAGCGGGGCCTACAATGAGCAGTTCTTC. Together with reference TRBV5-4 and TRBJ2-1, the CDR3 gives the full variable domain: ETGVTQSPTHLIKTRGQQVTLRCSSQSGHNTVSWYQQALGQGPQFIFQYYREEENGRGNFPPRFSGLQFPNYSSELNVNALELDDSALYLCASSSQTSGAYNEQFFGPGTRLTVL.

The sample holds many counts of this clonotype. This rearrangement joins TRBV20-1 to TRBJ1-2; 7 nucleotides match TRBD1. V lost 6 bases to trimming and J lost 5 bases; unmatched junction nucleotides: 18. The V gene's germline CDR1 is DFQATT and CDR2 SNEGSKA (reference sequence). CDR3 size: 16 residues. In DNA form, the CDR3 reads TGCAGTGCCCCCACAAGCGGTCGCAGGGGGAAATATGGCTACACCTTC. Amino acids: CSAPTSGRRGKYGYTF.

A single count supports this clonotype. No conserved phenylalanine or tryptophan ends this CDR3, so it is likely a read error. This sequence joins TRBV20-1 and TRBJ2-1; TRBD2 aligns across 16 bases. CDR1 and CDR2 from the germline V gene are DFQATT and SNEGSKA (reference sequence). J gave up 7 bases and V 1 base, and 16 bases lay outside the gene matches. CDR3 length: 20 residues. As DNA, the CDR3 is TGCAGTGCTAGAGTAGCCGGGACTAGCGGGAGGGCCTCTTTCGGGAATGAGCAGTTCTTA. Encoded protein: CSARVAGTSGRASFGNEQFL.

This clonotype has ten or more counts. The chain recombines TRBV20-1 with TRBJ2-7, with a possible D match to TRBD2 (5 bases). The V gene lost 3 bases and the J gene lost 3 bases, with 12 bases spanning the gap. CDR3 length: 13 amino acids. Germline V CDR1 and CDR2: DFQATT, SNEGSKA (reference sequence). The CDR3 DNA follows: TGCAGTGCTAGCGAGCGGACCCACTACGAGCAGTACTTC. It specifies CSASERTHYEQYF.

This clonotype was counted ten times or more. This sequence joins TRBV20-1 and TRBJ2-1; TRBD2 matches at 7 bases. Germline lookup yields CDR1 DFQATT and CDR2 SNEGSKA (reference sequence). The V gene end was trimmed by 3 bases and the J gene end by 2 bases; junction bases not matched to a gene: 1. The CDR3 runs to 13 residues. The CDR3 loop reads CSASGTTYNEQFF. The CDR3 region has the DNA TGCAGTGCTAGTGGGACTACCTACAATGAGCAGTTCTTC.

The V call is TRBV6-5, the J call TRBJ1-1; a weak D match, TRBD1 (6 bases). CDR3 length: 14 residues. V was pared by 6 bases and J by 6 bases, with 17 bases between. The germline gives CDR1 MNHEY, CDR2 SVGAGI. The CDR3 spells CASRRLVGAAEAFF. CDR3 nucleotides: TGTGCCAGCAGACGCCTGGTGGGGGCGGCTGAAGCTTTCTTT.

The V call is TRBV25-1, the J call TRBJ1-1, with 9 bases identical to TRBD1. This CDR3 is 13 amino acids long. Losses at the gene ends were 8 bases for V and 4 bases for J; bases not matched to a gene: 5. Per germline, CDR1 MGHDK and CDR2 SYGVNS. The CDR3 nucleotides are TGTGCCAGCTCCCGGGACAGGGCCACTGAAGCTTTCTTT. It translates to CASSRDRATEAFF.

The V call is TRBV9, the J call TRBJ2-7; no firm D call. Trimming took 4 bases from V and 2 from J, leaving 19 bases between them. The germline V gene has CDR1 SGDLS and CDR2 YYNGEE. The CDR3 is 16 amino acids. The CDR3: CASSSSWGIDAYEQYF. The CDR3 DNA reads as TGTGCCAGCAGCTCGTCCTGGGGTATCGACGCCTACGAGCAGTACTTC.